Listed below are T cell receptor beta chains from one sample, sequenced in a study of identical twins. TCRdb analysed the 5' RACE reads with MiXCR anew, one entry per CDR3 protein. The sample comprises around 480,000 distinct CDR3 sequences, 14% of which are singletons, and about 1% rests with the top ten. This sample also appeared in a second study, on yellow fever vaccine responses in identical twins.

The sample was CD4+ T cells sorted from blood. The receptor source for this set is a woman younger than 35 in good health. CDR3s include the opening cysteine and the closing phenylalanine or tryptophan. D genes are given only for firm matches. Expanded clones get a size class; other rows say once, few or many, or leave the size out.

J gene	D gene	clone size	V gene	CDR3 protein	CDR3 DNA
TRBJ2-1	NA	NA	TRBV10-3	CAISQGPISYNEQFF	TGTGCCATCAGTCAGGGGCCGATCTCCTACAATGAGCAGTTCTTC
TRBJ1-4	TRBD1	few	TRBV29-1	CSVSPGQGMRTNEKLFF	TGCAGCGTATCTCCGGGACAGGGGATGCGGACTAATGAAAAACTGTTTTTT
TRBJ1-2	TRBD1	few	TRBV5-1	CASSRGQAEGYTF	TGCGCCAGCAGCCGGGGACAGGCGGAAGGCTACACCTTC
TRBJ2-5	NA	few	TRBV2	CASSPASGGKTQYF	TGTGCCAGCAGTCCCGCAAGCGGTGGAAAGACCCAGTACTTC
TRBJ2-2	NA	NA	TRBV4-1	CASSQQGTNTGELFF	TGCGCCAGCAGCCAACAGGGGACGAACACCGGGGAGCTGTTTTTT
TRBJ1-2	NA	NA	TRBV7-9	CASSLTSGYTF	TGTGCCAGCAGCTTAACGTCGGGCTACACCTTC
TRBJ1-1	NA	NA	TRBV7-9	CASSLVPGHTEAFF	TGTGCCAGCAGCCTAGTCCCTGGGCACACTGAAGCTTTCTTT
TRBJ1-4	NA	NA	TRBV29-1	CSVELQGTEKLFF	TGCAGCGTTGAACTGCAGGGCACGGAAAAACTGTTTTTT
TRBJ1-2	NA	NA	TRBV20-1	CSARDLGRFYGYTF	TGCAGTGCTAGAGATCTGGGCAGATTCTATGGCTACACCTTC
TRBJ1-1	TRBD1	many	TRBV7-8	CASSWGQGNTEAFF	TGTGCCAGCAGCTGGGGACAGGGGAACACTGAAGCTTTCTTT
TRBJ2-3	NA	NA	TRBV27	CASTLFFGDTQYF	TGTGCCAGCACCTTGTTTTTCGGAGATACGCAGTATTTT
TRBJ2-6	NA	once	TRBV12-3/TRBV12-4	CARSLGFGDMASGANVLTF	TGTGCCCGCAGTTTAGGGTTTGGGGACATGGCCTCTGGGGCCAACGTCCTGACTTTC
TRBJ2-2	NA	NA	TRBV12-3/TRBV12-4	CASRWDGTTGELFF	TGTGCCAGCAGGTGGGACGGAACCACCGGGGAGCTGTTTTTT